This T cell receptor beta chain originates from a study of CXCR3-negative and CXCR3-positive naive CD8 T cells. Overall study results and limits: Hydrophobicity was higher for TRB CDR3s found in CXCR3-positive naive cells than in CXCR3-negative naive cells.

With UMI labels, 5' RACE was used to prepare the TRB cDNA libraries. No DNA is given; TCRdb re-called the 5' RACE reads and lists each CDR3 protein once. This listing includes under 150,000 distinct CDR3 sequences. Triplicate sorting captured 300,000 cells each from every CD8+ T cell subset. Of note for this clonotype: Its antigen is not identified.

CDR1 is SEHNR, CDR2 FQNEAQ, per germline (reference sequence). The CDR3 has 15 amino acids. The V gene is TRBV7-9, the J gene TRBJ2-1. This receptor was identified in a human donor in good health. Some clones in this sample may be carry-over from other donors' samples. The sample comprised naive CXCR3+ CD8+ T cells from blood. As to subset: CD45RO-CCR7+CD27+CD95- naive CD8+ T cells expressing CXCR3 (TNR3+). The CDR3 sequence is CASSLGPENYNEQFF.